The 7 T cell receptor beta chains listed next were all sequenced from one sample in a study of glioma-infiltrating T cells after dendritic cell vaccination. Sequencing used immunoSEQ multiplex PCR; TCRdb keeps in-frame clones, though not all of them. The data contain roughly 60,000 clones, about 89% of them singletons. The sample's time point: after dendritic cell vaccination, including at tumor progression/relapse. The starting material was blood, obtained after dendritic cell vaccination. The receptors come from a human donor with glioblastoma.

The gene calls are TRBV9 and TRBJ2-2, with 8 bases that match TRBD2. Germline V gene lookup returns CDR1 SGDLS and CDR2 YYNGEE. The CDR3 loop spans 17 amino acids. Trimming took 1 base from V and 4 from J; bases not matched to a gene: 9. Written as DNA, the CDR3 is TGTGCCAGCAGCGTACGGGGGGGCACCCTGGGCACCGGGGAGCTGTTTTTT. It yields the protein CASSVRGGTLGTGELFF. The full variable domain, rest sourced from reference TRBV9 and TRBJ2-2, is DSGVTQTPKHLITATGQRVTLRCSPRSGDLSVYWYQQSLDQGLQFLIQYYNGEERAKGNILERFSAQQFPDLHSELNLSSLELGDSALYFCASSVRGGTLGTGELFFGEGSRLTVL.

This clone was counted only a few times. The junction shows a germline mismatch at one end, possibly a read error. The chain recombines TRBV7-7 with TRBJ2-7, with D tentatively TRBD1 (6 bases). CDR3 length: 13 amino acids. Germline V gives CDR1 SSHAT, CDR2 FNYEAQ (reference sequence). Written as DNA, the CDR3 is TGTGCTAGCAGCCGGGACATCTCGAGGGAGCAGTACTTC. Its translation is CASSRDISREQYF.

V gene TRBV21-1 combines with J gene TRBJ2-7; TRBD1 reflects the table's D call only, with no check against the DNA. TRBV21-1 is reported as a pseudogene. This CDR3 spans 12 amino acids. CDR3 amino acids: CATRDREHEQYF. CDR3 bases: TGTGCCACCCGGGACAGGGAGCACGAGCAGTACTTC.

The CDR3 sequence: CASAPPGDRDIYSNQPQHF. The CDR3 nucleotides are TGTGCTAGTGCCCCCCCCGGAGACAGGGATATTTATAGCAATCAGCCCCAGCATTTT. V gene TRBV12-5 combines with J gene TRBJ1-5; 7 nucleotides align to TRBD1. V trimming: 7 bases; J trimming: 0 bases; junction bases outside the gene matches: 18. The germline gives CDR1 LGHNT, CDR2 FRNRAP. The CDR3 length is 19 residues. Together with reference TRBV12-5 and TRBJ1-5, the CDR3 gives the full variable domain: DARVTQTPRHKVTEMGQEVTMRCQPILGHNTVFWYRQTMMQGLELLAYFRNRAPLDDSGMPKDRFSAEMPDATLATLKIQPSEPRDSAVYFCASAPPGDRDIYSNQPQHFGDGTRLSIL.

The chain joins TRBV30 to TRBJ2-7; D is uncertain. V lost 4 bases, J lost 0 bases, and 13 bases lay in between. The germline gives CDR1 GTSNPN, CDR2 SVGIG (reference sequence). This CDR3 spans 14 amino acids. As DNA, the CDR3 is TGTGCCTGGAAGGAGTCCCCGAGCTCCTACGAGCAGTACTTC. Protein sequence: CAWKESPSSYEQYF. Combining the CDR3 with reference TRBV30 and TRBJ2-7 gives the whole variable domain SQTIHQWPATLVQPVGSPLSLECTVEGTSNPNLYWYRQAAGRGLQLLFYSVGIGQISSEVPQNLSASRPQDRQFILSSKKLLLSDSGFYLCAWKESPSSYEQYFGPGTRLTVT.

In this sample, this clone turned up a few times. The chain joins TRBV18 to TRBJ2-3; 7 bases map to TRBD1. CDR1 KGHSH and CDR2 LQKENI come from the germline V gene. The CDR3 consists of 15 residues. After removal of 6 bases from V and 2 bases from J, the junction contained 8 bases not matched to a gene. CDR3 amino acids: CASSTRGKNTDTQYF. The CDR3 DNA reads TGTGCCAGCTCTACCAGGGGGAAGAACACAGATACGCAGTATTTT.

The chain combines TRBV11-3 with TRBJ2-3; 11 positions match TRBD2. The length of the CDR3 is 15 residues. The ends lost 5 bases at V and 4 bases at J; junction bases unmatched: 5. The germline CDR1 and CDR2 sequences are SGHNT and YENEEA. CDR3 protein: CASSRLAGGPDTQYF. In DNA form, the CDR3 reads TGTGCCAGCAGCCGCTTAGCGGGAGGGCCAGATACGCAGTATTTT. The full variable domain, in which reference TRBV11-3 and TRBJ2-3 provide the parts outside the CDR3, is EAGVVQSPRYKIIEKKQPVAFWCNPISGHNTLYWYLQNLGQGPELLIRYENEEAVDDSQLPKDRFSAERLKGVDSTLKIQPAELGDSAVYLCASSRLAGGPDTQYFGPGTRLTVL.